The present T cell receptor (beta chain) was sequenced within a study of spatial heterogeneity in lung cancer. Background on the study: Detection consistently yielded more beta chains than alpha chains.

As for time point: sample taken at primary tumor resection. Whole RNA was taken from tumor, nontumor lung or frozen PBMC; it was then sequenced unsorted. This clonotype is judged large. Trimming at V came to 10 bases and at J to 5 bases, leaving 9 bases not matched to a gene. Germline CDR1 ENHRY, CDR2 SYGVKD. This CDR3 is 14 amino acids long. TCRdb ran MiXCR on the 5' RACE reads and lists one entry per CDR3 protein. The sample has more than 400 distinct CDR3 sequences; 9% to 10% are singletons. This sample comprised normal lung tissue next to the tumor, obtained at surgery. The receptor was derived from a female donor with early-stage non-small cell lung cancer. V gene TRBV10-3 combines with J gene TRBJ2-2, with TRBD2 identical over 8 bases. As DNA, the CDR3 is TGTGCCACCGACCGCGGGGGGATTACCGGGGAGCTGTTTTTT. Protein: CATDRGGITGELFF.